This T cell receptor beta chain was obtained from a study of cytomegalovirus exposure and HLA in healthy donors. General study results and limits: TCR sequences were mostly rare, though some public TCRs occurred in many donors.

Produced via immunoSEQ multiplex PCR; TCRdb's table is partial and in-frame only. The data contain some 150,000 clones, 70% to 90% of them singletons. This CDR3 contains 16 residues. With V trimmed by 1 base and J by 1 base, 4 bases remained unmatched. Looked up from germline, CDR1 is SGHTA and CDR2 is FQGNSA. Turning to this clone: As yet, its antigen is unknown.

The rearrangement uses TRBV7-2 and TRBJ2-1; 7 nucleotides align to TRBD1. This TCR was recovered from a woman aged 25 to 39 in good health and CMV-seropositive. Source material: PBMCs. CDR3 nucleotide sequence: TGTGCCAGCAGCTTAGGGACAGGCGGTTCCTACAATGAGCAGTTCTTC. Amino acids: CASSLGTGGSYNEQFF.